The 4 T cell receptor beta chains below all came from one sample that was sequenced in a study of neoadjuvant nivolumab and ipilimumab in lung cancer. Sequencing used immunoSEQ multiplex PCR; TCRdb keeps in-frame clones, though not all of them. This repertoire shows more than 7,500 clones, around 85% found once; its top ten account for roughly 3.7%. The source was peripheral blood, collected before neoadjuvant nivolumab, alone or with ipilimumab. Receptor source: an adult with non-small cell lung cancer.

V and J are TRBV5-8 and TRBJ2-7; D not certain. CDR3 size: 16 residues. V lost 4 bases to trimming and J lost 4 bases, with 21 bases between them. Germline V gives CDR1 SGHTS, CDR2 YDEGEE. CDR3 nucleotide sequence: TGTGCCAGCAGCCGAGGTAGGATGGCGAGTGGATACGAGCAGTACTTC. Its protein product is CASSRGRMASGYEQYF.

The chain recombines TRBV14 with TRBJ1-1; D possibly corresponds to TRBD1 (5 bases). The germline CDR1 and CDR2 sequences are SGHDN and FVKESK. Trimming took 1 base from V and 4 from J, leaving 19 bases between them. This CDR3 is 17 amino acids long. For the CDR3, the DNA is TGTGCCAGCAGCCAAGCACTTTTACAGGTGGGGAGCACTGAAGCTTTCTTT. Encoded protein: CASSQALLQVGSTEAFF.

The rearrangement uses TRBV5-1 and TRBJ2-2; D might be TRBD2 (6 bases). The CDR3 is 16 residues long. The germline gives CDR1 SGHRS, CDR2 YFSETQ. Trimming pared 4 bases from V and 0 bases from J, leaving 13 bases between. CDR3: CASSPGTHANTGELFF. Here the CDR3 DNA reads TGCGCCAGCAGCCCCGGGACTCATGCGAACACCGGGGAGCTGTTTTTT.

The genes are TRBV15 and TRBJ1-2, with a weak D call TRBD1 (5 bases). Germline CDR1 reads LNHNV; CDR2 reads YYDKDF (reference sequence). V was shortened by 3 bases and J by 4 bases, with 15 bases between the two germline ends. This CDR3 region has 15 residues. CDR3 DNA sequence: TGTGCCACCAGCAGCATGACCGGGACTTTCTATGGCTACACCTTC. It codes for CATSSMTGTFYGYTF. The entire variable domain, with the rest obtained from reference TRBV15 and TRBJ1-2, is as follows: DAMVIQNPRYQVTQFGKPVTLSCSQTLNHNVMYWYQQKSSQAPKLLFHYYDKDFNNEADTPDNFQSRRPNTSFCFLDIRSPGLGDTAMYLCATSSMTGTFYGYTFGSGTRLTVV.